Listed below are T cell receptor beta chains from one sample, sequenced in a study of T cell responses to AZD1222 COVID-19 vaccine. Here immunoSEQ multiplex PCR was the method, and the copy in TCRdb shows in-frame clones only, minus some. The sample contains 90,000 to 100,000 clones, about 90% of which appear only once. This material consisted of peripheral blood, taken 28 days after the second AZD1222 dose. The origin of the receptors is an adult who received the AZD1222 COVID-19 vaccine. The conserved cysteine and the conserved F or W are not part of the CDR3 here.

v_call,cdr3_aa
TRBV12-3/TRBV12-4,ASSPGQWGGYT
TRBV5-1,ASKLAGFVQETQY
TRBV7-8,ASSLTGGRQPQH
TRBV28,ASSGGPSPYEQY
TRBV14,ASSHPLVFAGGPYNEQF
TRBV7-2,ASSLGSWNTGELF
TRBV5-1,ASSLSRDTGAF
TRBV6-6,ASQGLAGLEQY
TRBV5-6,ASHRNNEQF
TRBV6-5,ASSYRIPGYEQY
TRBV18,ASSPTFGGMNTEAF
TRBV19,ASSPTGARRGYEQY
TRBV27,ASSLGMGGDTQY
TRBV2,ASNKRGPYYGYT
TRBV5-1,ASSLGYGSNEQF
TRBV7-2,ASSLERGINNEQF